Here is one TCR beta chain with its context. Its antigen is undetermined. Genomic DNA provided the template from which TCR beta VDJ and CDR3 profiles were obtained. TCRdb fed the reads into MiXCR, producing one record per CDR3 protein. The table shows more than 150,000 distinct CDR3 sequences, with about half occurring only once. The sample belongs to a study of CD8+CD57+ T cells in acquired aplastic anemia. At the level of the study: Sorted cells (CD4+ and CD8+) yielded DNA amounts that averaged approximately 3.2 ug.

Study outcomes and limitations: Patients showed no significant difference from controls in CD8+ Simpson's diversity. Patients had roughly 31 CD8+ CDR3 sequences in common with controls (the shared set).

The germline gives CDR1 SGHDN, CDR2 FVKESK. The germline V and J ends were trimmed by 2 bases and 12 bases, with 23 bases remaining between them. There are 17 residues in the CDR3. Sequencing involved patients with CD8+CD57+ cell expansion previously shown by flow cytometry. Patients had not yet gotten any therapy when their blood was taken for sampling. Sequenced input: sorted CD4+, CD8+, or CD8+CD57+ T cells (not recorded which) from PBMCs. The genes are TRBV14 and TRBJ1-6, with D maybe TRBD1 (6 bases). The TCR originated in a human donor with aplastic anemia. This chain's CDR3 is CASSQFYGDIGNKPLHF. DNA of the CDR3: TGTGCCAGCAGCCAATTTTATGGGGACATTGGTAATAAACCCCTCCACTTT.